This TCR beta chain was profiled in a study of blood T cell repertoires in COVID-19. Whole-study context: Researchers got acute and convalescent COVID-19 samples from the United States, Italy and Spain.

Study members were between roughly 18 and 90 years old and lived in approximately 25 US regions. Sequencing used immunoSEQ multiplex PCR; TCRdb keeps in-frame clones, though not all of them. The table has 350,000 or so clones, around nine tenths seen once. CDR1 and CDR2 (germline): SGHNT, YYREEE (reference sequence). V shed 0 bases and J shed 5 bases, with 11 bases lying between them. The CDR3 length is 15 residues. The chain combines TRBV5-4 with TRBJ2-2, with TRBD1 as a possible D gene (5 bases). This sequence originates from a woman in her 30s who had been exposed to COVID-19. Specimen: PBMCs or T cells enriched from blood (not recorded which). CDR3 nucleotides: TGTGCCAGCAGCTTGGACCACAGGTCTACCGGGGAGCTGTTTTTT. The encoded protein is CASSLDHRSTGELFF.